This TCR beta chain was recovered during a study of cytomegalovirus exposure and HLA in healthy donors. Regarding the study as a whole: Diagnosis of cytomegalovirus status made by the classifier reportedly showed high specificity and sensitivity. Among the sequence variants, a highly shared cluster was likely an artifact of sequencing.

Notes on this clone: The antigen remains unidentified.

Unmatched junction bases numbered 10, after V lost 5 bases and J lost 2 bases. The germline V gene encodes CDR1 SGHTA and CDR2 FQGNSA. This CDR3 has 16 residues. Vbeta (60) and Jbeta (13) primers were used in the PCR. Sequencing was performed with immunoSEQ multiplex PCR; in TCRdb, only in-frame clones are kept and a portion is missing. The sample contains around 150,000 clones, about four fifths of which appear only once. The chain carries TRBV7-2 and TRBJ2-3, with 7 positions matching TRBD2. Sequencing was done on a sample of PBMCs. The TCR was taken from a male donor in good health and CMV-seropositive. DNA of the CDR3: TGTGCCAGCAGCCGTCTTGGACGGGGGGACACAGATACGCAGTATTTT. This translates into CASSRLGRGDTDTQYF. Full variable domain (missing parts from reference TRBV7-2 and TRBJ2-3): GAGVSQSPSNKVTEKGKDVELRCDPISGHTALYWYRQSLGQGLEFLIYFQGNSAPDKSGLPSDRFSAERTGGSVSTLTIQRTQQEDSAVYLCASSRLGRGDTDTQYFGPGTRLTVL.